This TCR beta chain comes out of a study of T cells in Graves' hyperthyroidism and ophthalmopathy (dated by TCRdb to between 2018 and 2021). At the level of the whole study: Peripheral blood samples were taken at initial diagnosis, before any treatment was given. To identify distinguishing TCR V-J signatures, a discovery cohort of around 100 patients was used, comprising 43 with Graves' ophthalmopathy and around 60 with stable Graves' hyperthyroidism. Prospective prediction of ophthalmopathy was tested in an independent validation cohort consisting of 18 hyperthyroidism patients and approximately 16 patients who later progressed to ophthalmopathy. The approximately 100 discovery patients were divided at random into training and test sets in a 7:3 ratio. In addition, the study compared T-cell repertoires in thyroid tissue and in blood from 6 or 7 Graves' hyperthyroidism patients. Once sampling was done, hyperthyroidism patients were given methimazole at a starting dose of 30 mg daily, whereas ophthalmopathy patients were given high-dose intravenous methylprednisolone. The paper describes TCR Vbeta CDR3 sequencing of 135 peripheral blood samples, made up of around 41 ophthalmopathy patients, some 80 hyperthyroidism patients and 17 progressor patients.

The TCR beta CDR3 regions were amplified from RNA transcripts. The first round of RT-PCR for the TCR CDR3 was performed with the HTBI primer set and the Qiagen OneStep RT-PCR kit. Libraries were constructed in a second round of multiplex PCR, after which size selection and purification were performed. Sequencing of the libraries was done on an Illumina HiSeq2000 using paired-end 100 bp reads. The study's processing was this. Raw data were processed with SOAPnuke, discarding reads with adapters, uncalled bases, mean Phred below 15, or no exact constant-primer or identifier match. High-quality paired reads were merged using COPE v1.2.5, and each unique nucleotide sequence was defined as a clonotype. MiTCR v1.1 was used to align the clonotypes against IMGT TRBV, TRBD and TRBJ reference segments. Analysis was restricted to V-J combinations with a frequency above 0.0001, which covered roughly 99% of repertoires. A TCS score was defined as the ratio between F50 (clonal expansion) and ExV (chaos), using BLOSUM62-based TCRdist between CDR3 peptides within each V-J. Welch's t-statistics and random forest reduced around 520 V-J features to 10 to 15, which were used in a naive Bayes classifier (R e1071). TCRdb applied fastp at Q25 and MiXCR to the public reads, then kept only in-frame beta chains. Rows are unified per CDR3 protein, each entry keeping the most common DNA and genes. Here the V and J calls rest on TCRdb's processing, not on the authors' analysis. In this sample the table shows 550,000 to 850,000 distinct CDR3 sequences, 18% of which occur a single time. The top ten clonotypes cover over 15% of the sample.

V was cut back by 4 bases and J by 5 bases, leaving a gap of 14 bases between them. The CDR3 has 15 amino acids, counting the end cysteine and phenylalanine. The DNA shown is the 45-base CDR3, in frame from base 1. Based on the germline V gene (reference sequence), the CDR1 and CDR2 sequences are LGHDT and YNNKEL. As regards this clonotype: Its antigen has not been determined. The record has no base qualities; no much larger clone is one base away.

The hyperthyroidism patients were between 18 and 65 years old and newly diagnosed, with a disease duration of less than 2 months. Exclusion was applied to patients with uncontrolled infections, other autoimmune diseases, pregnancy or lactation. Diagnoses relied on clinical symptoms, serum thyroxine and TRAb, thyroid ultrasound and orbital computed tomography. For progressor patients, blood was drawn at the first diagnosis of hyperthyroidism, before any ophthalmopathy symptoms had appeared. PBMCs were isolated from roughly 10 ml of fresh peripheral blood by Ficoll-Paque density gradient centrifugation. Progressor patients were initially diagnosed with Graves' hyperthyroidism and developed ophthalmopathy during follow-up. Total RNA was extracted using Trizol reagent, and RNA quality was assessed on an Agilent 2100 Bioanalyzer. Summary of the overall study and its limitations: In cross-validation, a model built on a 13 V-J signature told ophthalmopathy apart from stable hyperthyroidism with approximately 90% sensitivity and approximately 84% specificity, and in testing the same model reached 80%/75%. Most expanded thyroid clonotypes (frequency above 0.001) were also detected in blood, suggesting blood repertoires may reflect thyroid immune responses. Sample size was not statistically predetermined, and investigators were not blinded to group allocation. During validation, the model predicted progression to ophthalmopathy a median of around six months ahead of onset, with 70.59% sensitivity and about 72% specificity.

In this chain, TRBV3-1 is recombined with TRBJ1-4; the D gene cannot be resolved reliably. The clonotype originates from a woman in her fifties or sixties with Graves' hyperthyroidism that later progressed to Graves' ophthalmopathy. Specimen: blood. This receptor has the CDR3 CASSREAGSNEKLFF. The nucleotide sequence reads as follows: TGTGCCAGCAGCCGAGAGGCCGGGTCGAATGAAAAACTGTTTTTT.